Listed here are 2 T cell receptor beta chains from one sample, sequenced in a study of Tregs in tolerant kidney transplant recipients. Generated by immunoSEQ multiplex PCR, the TCRdb table keeps only in-frame clones and is missing some. The repertoire holds about 52,000 clones, with about 90% as singletons. The nonmyeloablative bone marrow transplants came from related graft donors, with transient mixed chimerism. The material was CD8+ T cells from blood (PBMCs), obtained 24 months after the transplant. Receptor source: a human patient who received a combined kidney and bone marrow transplant. Some T cells may be supplied by the graft donor.

The CDR3 DNA is TGCAGCGTTGCTGGGTCCCAGGGCCGCTATGGCTACACCTTC. Residues: CSVAGSQGRYGYTF. This sequence joins TRBV29-1 and TRBJ1-2; a possible D gene is TRBD1 (5 bases). This CDR3 spans 14 amino acids. CDR1 and CDR2 from the germline V gene are SQVTM and ANQGSEA. V gave up 4 bases and J gave up 4 bases, with 16 bases separating them.

The V call is TRBV14, the J call TRBJ2-3, with TRBD2 matching over 9 bases. CDR1 is SGHDN, CDR2 FVKESK, per germline. The CDR3 is 15 amino acids. The V and J ends lost 4 bases and 3 bases, in that order; junction bases with no gene match: 5. The CDR3 region has the DNA TGTGCCAGCAGCCGACTAGCGGCGGGGACAGATACGCAGTATTTT. Protein: CASSRLAAGTDTQYF. Combining the CDR3 with reference TRBV14 and TRBJ2-3 gives the whole variable domain EAGVTQFPSHSVIEKGQTVTLRCDPISGHDNLYWYRRVMGKEIKFLLHFVKESKQDESGMPNNRFLAERTGGTYSTLKVQPAELEDSGVYFCASSRLAAGTDTQYFGPGTRLTVL.